These 12 T cell receptor beta chains originate from one sample sequenced in a study of cytomegalovirus exposure and HLA in healthy donors. PCR primers comprised 60 Vbeta and 13 Jbeta primers. The method was immunoSEQ multiplex PCR; TCRdb's version includes in-frame clones alone and lacks a portion of them. Its table records about 48,000 clones. The sample comprised PBMCs. All receptors derive from a male donor in good health and CMV-seropositive.

The V call is TRBV6-5, the J call TRBJ1-2; 7 bases fit TRBD1. Losses at the gene ends were 6 bases for V and 1 base for J; bases not matched to a gene: 8. Germline CDR1 and CDR2: MNHEY and SVGAGI. The CDR3 loop spans 15 amino acids. The CDR3 sequence: CASRPGTAINYGYTF. CDR3 nucleotides: TGTGCCAGCAGACCTGGGACAGCTATTAACTATGGCTACACCTTC.

The gene calls are TRBV6-1 and TRBJ1-6; D is unclear. The CDR3 has 15 residues. Germline values: CDR1 MNHNS, CDR2 SASEGT. Trimming removed 2 bases from V and 8 bases from J, with 13 bases in between. The chain's CDR3 is CASSEHRPEDSPLHF. The CDR3 region has the DNA TGTGCCAGCAGTGAACATCGGCCCGAGGATTCACCCCTCCACTTT.

The chain carries TRBV19 and TRBJ1-1, with D uncertain. Trimming removed 1 base from V and 2 bases from J, with 8 bases in between. The germline V gene has CDR1 LNHDA and CDR2 SQIVND (reference sequence). The length of the CDR3 is 14 residues. The CDR3 coding sequence is TGTGCCAGTAGTATAGGAAGACATAACACTGAAGCTTTCTTT. Its protein is CASSIGRHNTEAFF.

The CDR3 reads CASSSATVNQPQHF. Written as DNA, the CDR3 is TGTGCCAGCAGTTCCGCAACAGTAAATCAGCCCCAGCATTTT. The rearrangement uses TRBV28 and TRBJ1-5; no definite D call. CDR1 is MDHEN, CDR2 SYDVKM, per germline. Trimming pared 4 bases from V and 4 bases from J, leaving 11 bases between. CDR3 length equals 14 residues.

The chain has TRBV4-3 and TRBJ1-5; D gene ambiguous. The CDR3 covers 13 residues. CDR1 and CDR2 (germline): LGHNA, YSLEER. Trimming pared 0 bases from V and 9 bases from J, leaving 9 bases between. The CDR3 bases are TGCGCCAGCAGCCAAGACAGCGGTGCGCCCCAGCATTTT. The encoded protein is CASSQDSGAPQHF.

With regard to this clone: Other nucleotide sequences from this sample produce the same CDR3. V is TRBV18 and J is TRBJ2-7; possibly TRBD1 for D (5 bases). Trimming cost V 0 bases and J 2 bases, with 8 bases left between them. Germline lookup yields CDR1 KGHSH and CDR2 LQKENI. There are 14 residues in the CDR3. The CDR3 reads CASSPPRTTYEQYF. Here the CDR3 DNA reads TGTGCCAGCTCACCACCAAGGACAACCTACGAGCAGTACTTC.

V gene TRBV4-3 combines with J gene TRBJ2-7; 8 bases map to TRBD2. Germline CDR1 reads LGHNA; CDR2 reads YSLEER. The length of the CDR3 is 15 residues. V lost 1 base to trimming and J lost 7 bases; unmatched junction nucleotides: 9. The CDR3, as DNA: TGCGCCAGCAGCCAAGCAGCGGGGGCCACTAAAGAGCAGTACTTC. Protein: CASSQAAGATKEQYF.

This rearrangement joins TRBV28 to TRBJ1-2; possible D gene TRBD1, 5 bases. Trimming removed 5 bases from V and 4 bases from J, with 14 bases in between. The CDR3 sequence is 14 residues long. In germline, CDR1 is MDHEN, CDR2 SYDVKM. The CDR3 reads CASSPWGVGYGYTF. CDR3 DNA: TGTGCCAGCAGTCCATGGGGGGTTGGCTATGGCTACACCTTC.

This chain joins TRBV6-1 and TRBJ2-7; maybe TRBD2 (5 bases). Trimming removed 6 bases from V and 2 bases from J, with 11 bases in between. The V gene's germline CDR1 is MNHNS and CDR2 SASEGT. This CDR3 is built from 13 residues. CDR3 in amino acids: CASSDAGTYEQYF. The CDR3 DNA sequence: TGTGCCAGCAGCGACGCCGGGACCTACGAGCAGTACTTC.

The rearrangement links TRBV5-1 to TRBJ1-1; the D is unclear. The CDR3 spans 13 residues. V lost 7 bases to trimming and J lost 6 bases, with 16 bases between them. The germline CDR1 and CDR2 sequences are SGHRS and YFSETQ. CDR3 in DNA: TGCGCCAGCTATCGGGAGTTGGGCGCTGAAGCTTTCTTT. This gives the protein CASYRELGAEAFF.

The rearrangement joins TRBV6-1 to TRBJ2-7; 7 bases align to TRBD2. From germline, CDR1 is MNHNS and CDR2 SASEGT. The ends lost 6 bases at V and 2 bases at J; junction bases unmatched: 7. CDR3 size: 14 residues. Here the CDR3 reads CASRGRSGAYEQYF. For the CDR3, the DNA is TGTGCCAGCAGGGGTCGGAGCGGGGCCTACGAGCAGTACTTC.

The chain joins TRBV4-3 to TRBJ2-7; D remains ambiguous. This CDR3 has 15 residues. Trimming removed 0 bases at V and 4 bases at J, with 13 bases between. CDR1 LGHNA and CDR2 YSLEER come from the germline V gene. The CDR3 is CASSQDAPYRYEQYF. DNA of the CDR3: TGCGCCAGCAGCCAAGATGCCCCCTACAGATACGAGCAGTACTTC.